This is a list of T cell receptor beta chains from one sample in a study of T cell changes during pregnancy in multiple sclerosis. Clones were read by immunoSEQ multiplex PCR, and TCRdb kept only the in-frame ones, dropping some. Of approximately 27,000 clones in the sample, 85% to 90% were seen once. Material: CD8+ T cells from peripheral blood mononuclear cells, obtained before pregnancy. The receptors shown here come from a female donor with multiple sclerosis, enrolled in a pregnancy study. Each CDR3 is given with its conserved first and last residue. Fields, in order: V gene, clone size, D gene, J gene, CDR3 protein, CDR3 DNA. A D gene is named only where the DNA matches it firmly. Size is omitted from some rows. Given values are once, few, many or a class for expanded clones.

>TRBV7-9|NA|NA|TRBJ1-1
CASSLPTMPDSADEAFF
TGTGCCAGCAGCTTACCCACAATGCCGGACAGCGCTGATGAAGCTTTCTTT
>TRBV5-6|NA|NA|TRBJ1-6
CASRYGGGYNSPLHF
TGTGCCAGCAGATATGGGGGGGGTTATAATTCACCCCTCCACTTT
>TRBV19|NA|TRBD1|TRBJ1-1
CASSMTGWTEAFF
TGTGCCAGTAGTATGACAGGGTGGACTGAAGCTTTCTTT
>TRBV19|NA|NA|TRBJ2-3
CASSITGQATQYF
TGTGCCAGTAGTATCACAGGGCAGGCTACGCAGTATTTT
>TRBV19|NA|NA|TRBJ1-2
CASTAGQRGYTF
TGTGCCAGTACCGCAGGGCAGAGGGGCTACACCTTC
>TRBV29-1|NA|NA|TRBJ1-1
CSVLQGSPEAFF
TGCAGCGTTCTACAGGGTTCCCCTGAAGCTTTCTTT
>TRBV28|once|TRBD1|TRBJ2-7
CASSLPSTGVYEQYF
TGTGCCAGCAGTCTTCCCTCGACAGGGGTCTACGAGCAGTACTTC
>TRBV2|NA|NA|TRBJ1-1
CASSDLRLVKRTEAFF
TGTGCCAGCAGTGATCTGAGGCTGGTGAAAAGAACTGAAGCTTTCTTT
>TRBV28|once|TRBD2|TRBJ2-7
CASSPMGRGIFYEQYF
TGTGCCAGCAGTCCGATGGGGCGGGGGATTTTCTACGAGCAGTACTTC
>TRBV6-5|NA|TRBD1|TRBJ2-7
CASSPTGEAYEQYF
TGTGCCAGCAGTCCGACAGGGGAAGCCTACGAGCAGTACTTC
>TRBV2|NA|NA|TRBJ1-2
CASSVRQLLVYGYTF
TGTGCCAGCAGCGTTCGACAGCTCCTCGTCTATGGCTACACCTTC
>TRBV6-5|once|TRBD2|TRBJ2-5
CASSYGAGDQETQYF
TGTGCCAGCAGTTACGGGGCGGGGGACCAAGAGACCCAGTACTTC
>TRBV18|NA|NA|TRBJ1-1
CASSPGPGAGTEAFF
TGTGCCAGCTCACCAGGCCCGGGCGCGGGAACTGAAGCTTTCTTT
>TRBV6-1|NA|TRBD1|TRBJ1-2
CASQTPDRVDGYTF
TGTGCCAGTCAGACCCCGGACAGGGTAGATGGCTACACCTTC
>TRBV19|NA|TRBD1|TRBJ2-2
CASSETGTGYHTGELFF
TGTGCCAGTAGCGAGACCGGGACAGGTTACCACACCGGGGAGCTGTTTTTT
>TRBV6-1|NA|NA|TRBJ1-2
CASSEVGGYYGYTF
TGTGCCAGCAGTGAAGTGGGGGGATACTATGGCTACACCTTC
>TRBV5-6|NA|TRBD1|TRBJ1-2
CASSQWPRDRDYGYTF
TGTGCCAGCAGCCAGTGGCCGCGGGACAGGGACTATGGCTACACCTTC
>TRBV4-3|few|NA|TRBJ2-5
CASSQGGGETQYF
TGCGCCAGCAGCCAAGGAGGAGGGGAGACCCAGTACTTC
>TRBV7-8|NA|TRBD2|TRBJ2-7
CASSPSAGAYEQYF
TGTGCCAGCAGCCCGAGCGCGGGAGCCTACGAGCAGTACTTC
>TRBV7-9|NA|TRBD1|TRBJ2-7
CASSTTTLQGNTDEQYF
TGTGCCAGCAGCACGACAACATTACAGGGGAATACGGACGAGCAGTACTTC
>TRBV19|NA|NA|TRBJ2-1
CASRGMSGWFF
TGTGCCAGTAGGGGCATGTCAGGGTGGTTCTTC
>TRBV4-1|NA|NA|TRBJ1-5
CASSQVGGSNQPQHF
TGCGCCAGCAGCCAAGTGGGGGGTAGCAATCAGCCCCAGCATTTT
>TRBV27|NA|NA|TRBJ1-1
CASSLSRTTEAFF
TGTGCCAGCAGTTTATCGAGAACCACTGAAGCTTTCTTT
>TRBV13|NA|NA|TRBJ1-1
CASSLRGITEAFF
TGTGCCAGCAGCTTACGGGGGATCACTGAAGCTTTCTTT
>TRBV28|NA|TRBD1|TRBJ2-3
CASSLTGESLDTQYF
TGTGCCAGCAGTTTAACAGGGGAGAGTTTAGATACGCAGTATTTT
>TRBV7-8|NA|TRBD2|TRBJ2-3
CASSPGLAGGLDTQYF
TGTGCCAGCAGCCCCGGACTAGCGGGGGGGCTAGATACGCAGTATTTT
>TRBV19|NA|NA|TRBJ2-2
CASSGNRVAGELFF
TGTGCCAGTAGTGGGAACAGGGTTGCCGGGGAGCTGTTTTTT
>TRBV7-9|NA|TRBD1|TRBJ2-7
CASSLITGGSYEQYF
TGTGCCAGCAGCCTAATTACAGGGGGCTCCTACGAGCAGTACTTC
>TRBV6-5|NA|NA|TRBJ1-1
CASSPSAGVNTEAFF
TGTGCCAGCAGTCCGTCGGCGGGCGTGAACACTGAAGCTTTCTTT
>TRBV28|NA|TRBD1|TRBJ1-5
CASSWGQGDGSNQPQHF
TGTGCCAGCAGTTGGGGACAGGGTGATGGAAGCAATCAGCCCCAGCATTTT
>TRBV29-1|few|NA|TRBJ1-2
CSVELAGPNYGYTF
TGCAGCGTTGAATTGGCAGGTCCCAACTATGGCTACACCTTC
>TRBV7-2|NA|NA|TRBJ1-1
CASSPLLPVLNTEAFF
TGTGCCAGCAGCCCTCTCCTTCCCGTTCTTAACACTGAAGCTTTCTTT
>TRBV28|NA|NA|TRBJ2-1
CASSLVVTHEQFF
TGTGCCAGCAGTTTAGTGGTTACTCATGAGCAGTTCTTC
>TRBV30|NA|TRBD1|TRBJ2-7
CAWSRDRGQEQYF
TGTGCCTGGAGTCGGGACAGGGGGCAAGAGCAGTACTTC
>TRBV30|NA|TRBD1|TRBJ2-1
CAWSVDWTGTYNEQFF
TGTGCCTGGAGTGTAGATTGGACAGGGACTTACAATGAGCAGTTCTTC
>TRBV27|NA|NA|TRBJ1-2
CASSPLRGRPYGYTF
TGTGCCAGCAGTCCGCTCAGGGGAAGGCCCTATGGCTACACCTTC
>TRBV9|NA|NA|TRBJ2-1
CASSVAEPGGYEQFF
TGTGCCAGCAGCGTTGCCGAGCCAGGGGGGTATGAGCAGTTCTTC
>TRBV28|few|NA|TRBJ1-3
CASSSGTPGNTIYF
TGTGCCAGCAGTTCGGGGACTCCTGGAAACACCATATATTTT
>TRBV4-1|NA|TRBD2|TRBJ2-1
CASRYTPGLAGAYNEQFF
TGCGCCAGCAGGTACACACCGGGACTAGCGGGGGCATACAATGAGCAGTTCTTC
>TRBV4-1|NA|TRBD1|TRBJ2-2
CASSPQGARTGELFF
TGCGCCAGCAGCCCACAGGGGGCGCGCACCGGGGAGCTGTTTTTT
>TRBV9|NA|NA|TRBJ1-4
CASSAQNMRTVNEKLFF
TGTGCCAGCAGCGCCCAAAACATGAGGACAGTAAATGAAAAACTGTTTTTT
>TRBV29-1|NA|TRBD1|TRBJ2-2
CSSMTGSGELFF
TGCAGCTCCATGACAGGGTCGGGGGAGCTGTTTTTT
>TRBV11-3|NA|NA|TRBJ1-1
CASSLGTGMDTEAFF
TGTGCCAGCAGCTTAGGTACAGGGATGGACACTGAAGCTTTCTTT
>TRBV28|NA|NA|TRBJ2-1
CATEALGDNEQFF
TGTGCCACGGAGGCCCTCGGGGACAATGAGCAGTTCTTC
>TRBV27|NA|TRBD1|TRBJ1-5
CASSDRGDQPQHF
TGTGCCAGCAGTGACAGGGGGGATCAGCCCCAGCATTTT
>TRBV13|NA|TRBD1|TRBJ2-2
CASSLEGGSGTGELFF
TGTGCCAGCAGCTTAGAAGGGGGCTCTGGTACCGGGGAGCTGTTTTTT
>TRBV13|NA|NA|TRBJ2-3
CASTDSTDTQYF
TGTGCCAGCACCGACTCCACAGATACGCAGTATTTT
>TRBV27|NA|TRBD2|TRBJ2-7
CASSLSGGSGSEQYF
TGTGCCAGCAGTTTAAGCGGGGGATCAGGCAGCGAGCAGTACTTC
>TRBV7-9|once|NA|TRBJ1-6
CASSPGEGSYNSPLHF
TGTGCCAGCTCCCCGGGAGAGGGGTCCTATAATTCACCCCTCCACTTT
>TRBV4-3|NA|TRBD1|TRBJ1-2
CASSQGTGSLNGYTF
TGCGCCAGCAGCCAAGGGACAGGCAGCCTAAATGGCTACACCTTC
>TRBV11-2|NA|TRBD2|TRBJ2-6
CASSKGRDVRSGANVLTF
TGTGCCAGCAGCAAAGGGAGGGACGTCCGCTCTGGGGCCAACGTCCTGACTTTC
>TRBV19|few|TRBD1|TRBJ2-7
CASEGTESYEQYF
TGTGCCAGCGAAGGGACAGAATCCTACGAGCAGTACTTC
>TRBV7-9|NA|TRBD1|TRBJ1-2
CASSPGGNGYGYTF
TGTGCCAGCAGCCCAGGGGGCAATGGGTATGGCTACACCTTC
>TRBV6-1|NA|TRBD1|TRBJ1-5
CASRRQGGPQHF
TGTGCCAGCAGACGACAGGGGGGGCCCCAGCATTTT
>TRBV28|NA|NA|TRBJ1-2
CASSFGYLGARTF
TGTGCCAGCAGTTTTGGGTATTTGGGGGCGCGGACCTTC